Below, one TCR beta chain is given with its context. Its specificity is not known. Clones were sequenced by immunoSEQ multiplex PCR, and TCRdb holds only the in-frame ones, with some missing. Found here are approximately 10,000 clones, approximately 84% of them singletons; the top ten hold 30% to 40%. The entry originates in a study of PD-1 blockade in classical Hodgkin lymphoma. General study findings and limits: CD4+ TCR diversity rose significantly by C4D1, and CD8+ TCR diversity did not.

Exposure to brentuximab vedotin varied, and each patient had relapsed following autologous stem cell transplantation. Magnetic negative selection of thawed PBMCs yielded the CD8+ T cells. The germline gives CDR1 LNHDA, CDR2 SQIVND (reference sequence). The CDR3 is 13 residues long. Trimming left V 3 bases short and J 1 base short, with 6 bases between. The chain links TRBV19 to TRBJ1-1; D ambiguous. The source of this sequence is a human donor with classical Hodgkin lymphoma. This specimen consisted of CD8+ T cells from blood, obtained at baseline. CDR3 sequence (DNA): TGTGCCAGTAGTATGGGAGGGAACACTGAAGCTTTCTTT. Amino acids: CASSMGGNTEAFF. Full variable domain (outside the CDR3, taken from reference TRBV19 and TRBJ1-1): DGGITQSPKYLFRKEGQNVTLSCEQNLNHDAMYWYRQDPGQGLRLIYYSQIVNDFQKGDIAEGYSVSREKKESFPLTVTSAQKNPTAFYLCASSMGGNTEAFFGQGTRLTVV.